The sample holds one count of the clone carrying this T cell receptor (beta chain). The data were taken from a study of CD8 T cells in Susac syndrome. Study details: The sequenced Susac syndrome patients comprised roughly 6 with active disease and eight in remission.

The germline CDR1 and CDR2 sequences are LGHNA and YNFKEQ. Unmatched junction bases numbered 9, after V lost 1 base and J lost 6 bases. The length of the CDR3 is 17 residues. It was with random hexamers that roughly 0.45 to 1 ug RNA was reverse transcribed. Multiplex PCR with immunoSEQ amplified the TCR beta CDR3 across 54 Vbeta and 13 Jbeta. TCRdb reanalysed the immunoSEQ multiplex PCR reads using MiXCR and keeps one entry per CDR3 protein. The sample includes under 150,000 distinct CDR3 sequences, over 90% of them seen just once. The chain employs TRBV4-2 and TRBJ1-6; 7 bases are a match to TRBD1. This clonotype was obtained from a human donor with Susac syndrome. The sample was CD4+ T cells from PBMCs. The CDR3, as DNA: TGTGCCAGCAGCCAAGTGCCTACAGGGGTTCCTAATTCACCCCTCCACTTT. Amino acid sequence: CASSQVPTGVPNSPLHF.